A selection of T cell receptor beta chains follows, all from one sample in a study of T-cell reconstitution after alpha-beta-depleted transplantation in children. TCRdb called the PCR reads again in MiXCR, with one record for every CDR3 protein. This sample yields about 980,000 distinct CDR3 sequences, of which 25% to 35% are seen a single time; over 25% belongs to the top ten. The material was PBMCs, mostly from graft donor cells, obtained 360 days after TCRalphabeta/CD19-depleted stem cell transplant. Source of these receptors: a boy in the first two years of life who had a stem cell transplant for SCID, so the T cells may come from the graft donor. CDR3s include the opening cysteine and the closing phenylalanine or tryptophan. D genes are given only for firm matches. Size is omitted from some rows. Given values are once, few, many or a class for expanded clones.

-	TRBV6-5	TRBD1	TRBJ2-7	TGTGCCAGCAGTTACCAGAGACAGGGATTTTTCGAGCAGTACTTC	CASSYQRQGFFEQYF
-	TRBV7-2	-	TRBJ2-4	TGTGCCAGCAGCTTAGTCGGTGCGCCCAAAAACATTCAGTACTTC	CASSLVGAPKNIQYF
few	TRBV12-3/TRBV12-4	-	TRBJ1-5	TGTGCCAGCAGTAGGGTATACGGGGGCCGTCATCAGCCCCAGCATTTT	CASSRVYGGRHQPQHF
few	TRBV6-1	-	TRBJ2-2	TGTGCCAGCAGTCTCGCCCTGAGATTGGGCACCGGGGAGCTGTTTTTT	CASSLALRLGTGELFF
-	TRBV12-3/TRBV12-4	-	TRBJ2-5	TGTGCCAGCAGCCCCGACAGAATGGCCCAGTACTTC	CASSPDRMAQYF
-	TRBV20-1	-	TRBJ2-1	TGCAGTGCTAGAGTCCCTAGGGGCGGTCTCTACAATGAGCAGTTCTTC	CSARVPRGGLYNEQFF
-	TRBV7-3	TRBD2	TRBJ2-3	TGTGCCAGCAGCCGCCGGGGGGGTTCAGATACGCAGTATTTT	CASSRRGGSDTQYF
-	TRBV10-3	-	TRBJ2-7	TGTGCCATCAGTTTTACCGACAGCAGTTACGAGCAGTACTTC	CAISFTDSSYEQYF
-	TRBV4-1	TRBD2	TRBJ2-6	TGCGCCAGCAGCCAAGGAACCCTGGGACTAGGCCTCTCTGGGGCCAACGTCCTGACTTTC	CASSQGTLGLGLSGANVLTF
-	TRBV27	-	TRBJ2-7	TGTGCCAGCAGGACTACAGGGTTCTACGAGCAGTACTTC	CASRTTGFYEQYF